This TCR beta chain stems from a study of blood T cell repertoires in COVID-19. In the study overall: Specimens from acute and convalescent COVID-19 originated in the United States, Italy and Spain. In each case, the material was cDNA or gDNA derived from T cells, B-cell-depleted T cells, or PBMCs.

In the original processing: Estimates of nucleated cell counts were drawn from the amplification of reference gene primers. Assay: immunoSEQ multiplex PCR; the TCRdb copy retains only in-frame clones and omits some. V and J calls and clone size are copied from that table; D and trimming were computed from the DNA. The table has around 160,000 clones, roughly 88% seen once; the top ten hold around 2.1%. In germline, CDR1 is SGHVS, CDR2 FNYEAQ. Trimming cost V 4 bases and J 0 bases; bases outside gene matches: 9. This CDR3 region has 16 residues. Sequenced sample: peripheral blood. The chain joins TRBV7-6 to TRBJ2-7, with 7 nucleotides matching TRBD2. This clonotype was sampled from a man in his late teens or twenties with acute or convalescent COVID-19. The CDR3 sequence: CASSSLSGTNSYEQYF. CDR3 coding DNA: TGTGCCAGCAGCTCCTTATCCGGGACTAACTCCTACGAGCAGTACTTC.